The 21 T cell receptor beta chains reported below all come from one sample, sequenced in a study of siplizumab effects on memory and regulatory T cells. Produced via immunoSEQ multiplex PCR; TCRdb's table is partial and in-frame only. The sample lists over 100,000 clones, about 90% seen once, with about 0.75% in the top ten. The sequencing sample was made of Tregs sorted from blood. The receptors stem from a human donor in good health.

CDR3 loop: CASRPQGRLGYTF. The CDR3 bases are TGTGCCAGCAGGCCACAGGGGCGGCTTGGCTACACCTTC. The chain links TRBV5-6 to TRBJ1-2; TRBD1 matches at 7 bases. The CDR3 sequence is 13 residues long. The germline gives CDR1 SGHDT, CDR2 YYEEEE. V was pared by 5 bases and J by 7 bases, with 8 bases of the junction left unmatched.

The J gene is TRBJ2-3, the V gene TRBV28; D is unclear. There are 13 residues in the CDR3. Germline lookup yields CDR1 MDHEN and CDR2 SYDVKM. The germline V and J ends were trimmed by 3 bases and 5 bases, with 9 bases remaining between them. The CDR3 region has the DNA TGTGCCAGCAGTTTTGGTGGTCAAGATACGCAGTATTTT. This codes for CASSFGGQDTQYF. The full variable domain, with the rest looked up from reference TRBV28 and TRBJ2-3, is DVKVTQSSRYLVKRTGEKVFLECVQDMDHENMFWYRQDPGLGLRLIYFSYDVKMKEKGDIPEGYSVSREKKERFSLILESASTNQTSMYLCASSFGGQDTQYFGPGTRLTVL.

This chain links TRBV5-1 with TRBJ2-1, with 11 bases lining up with TRBD1. V lost 3 bases to trimming and J lost 7 bases; unmatched junction nucleotides: 6. Germline assignment: CDR1 SGHRS and CDR2 YFSETQ. The length of the CDR3 is 15 residues. The CDR3 here is CASSSSGQGGNEQFF. CDR3 DNA: TGCGCCAGCAGCTCCTCGGGACAGGGGGGGAATGAGCAGTTCTTC.

The rearrangement links TRBV7-9 to TRBJ2-5; 15 bases match TRBD2. Germline V gene lookup returns CDR1 SEHNR and CDR2 FQNEAQ (reference sequence). This CDR3 is built from 17 residues. The V and J ends lost 5 bases and 4 bases, in that order; junction bases with no gene match: 8. In DNA form, the CDR3 reads TGTGCCAGCAGCCCCGGGACTAGCGGGAGGTGGGGAGAGACCCAGTACTTC. It codes for CASSPGTSGRWGETQYF.

J is TRBJ1-6 and V is TRBV7-2, with D tentatively TRBD1 (6 bases). V gave up 7 bases and J gave up 10 bases, with 14 bases separating them. This CDR3 has 13 amino acids. Germline CDR1 and CDR2: SGHTA and FQGNSA. CDR3 in amino acids: CASTPQGSSPLHF. CDR3 nucleotides: TGTGCCAGCACGCCCCAGGGGTCCTCACCCCTCCACTTT.

The chain links TRBV10-3 to TRBJ2-1, with D hard to call. This CDR3 contains 13 residues. V was cut by 3 bases and J by 2 bases, with 5 bases left in between. Germline CDR1 ENHRY, CDR2 SYGVKD. For the CDR3, the DNA is TGTGCCATCAGTGACCCCCCCTACAATGAGCAGTTCTTC. This sequence encodes CAISDPPYNEQFF.

This rearrangement joins TRBV6-5 to TRBJ1-5, with TRBD1 as a possible D gene (5 bases). CDR1 is MNHEY, CDR2 SVGAGI, per germline. V gave up 7 bases and J gave up 0 bases, with 10 bases separating them. This CDR3 comprises 14 residues. CDR3 protein: CASTSQDSNQPQHF. In nucleotides, the CDR3 is TGTGCCAGCACATCACAGGATAGCAATCAGCCCCAGCATTTT.

The gene calls are TRBV29-1 and TRBJ2-3, with TRBD2 matching over 12 bases. Germline V CDR1 and CDR2: SQVTM, ANQGSEA. The CDR3 contains 17 residues. The trim removed 6 bases at V and 1 base at J, leaving 11 bases unmatched. The CDR3 DNA is TGCAGCGTCGGAGGGGCTAGCGGGAGGGGGGGCACAGATACGCAGTATTTT. Translating it yields CSVGGASGRGGTDTQYF.

The chain recombines TRBV5-6 with TRBJ2-4, with D unclear. CDR3 length equals 12 residues. V was clipped by 0 bases and J by 6 bases, with 4 bases between them. The germline V gene encodes CDR1 SGHDT and CDR2 YYEEEE. This chain's CDR3 is CASSLVRNIQYF. The CDR3 DNA sequence: TGTGCCAGCAGCTTGGTCAGAAACATTCAGTACTTC.

The CDR3 reads CASSLAGVGQETQYF. In nucleotides, the CDR3 is TGTGCCAGCAGCTTGGCGGGGGTTGGTCAAGAGACCCAGTACTTC. The J gene is TRBJ2-5, the V gene TRBV5-6; D might be TRBD2 (6 bases). The germline V gene encodes CDR1 SGHDT and CDR2 YYEEEE. CDR3 size: 15 residues. V was trimmed by 0 bases and J by 2 bases, leaving 11 bases between them.

This rearrangement joins TRBV7-6 to TRBJ1-5; D gene unclear. Germline CDR1 reads SGHVS; CDR2 reads FNYEAQ. This CDR3 has 13 amino acids. Trimming shortened V by 3 bases and J by 5 bases, and 8 bases separated the two germline ends. DNA for the CDR3: TGTGCCAGCAGCTTTGGGGTGGATCAGCCCCAGCATTTT. Protein sequence: CASSFGVDQPQHF.

This sequence joins TRBV12-5 and TRBJ2-7; D is ambiguous. CDR1 LGHNT and CDR2 FRNRAP come from the germline V gene. Trimming cost V 6 bases and J 2 bases, with 2 bases left between them. There are 10 residues in the CDR3. CDR3 nucleotides: TGTGCTAGTGGGGCCTACGAGCAGTACTTC. It is translated as CASGAYEQYF.

V usage is TRBV7-3 and J usage is TRBJ2-1, with D possibly being TRBD1 (6 bases). The germline CDR1 and CDR2 sequences are SGHTA and FQGTGA. The CDR3 sequence is 17 residues long. The ends were cut back, 0 bases at V and 4 bases at J, with 16 bases in the middle. CDR3 in amino acids: CASSLTGTGWNYNEQFF. The CDR3 DNA sequence: TGTGCCAGCAGCTTAACGGGTACAGGGTGGAATTACAATGAGCAGTTCTTC.

This chain joins TRBV5-1 and TRBJ2-2, with D possibly TRBD2 on 6 matching bases. Trimming removed 4 bases at V and 5 bases at J, with 21 bases between. The CDR3 is 17 amino acids. Germline assignment: CDR1 SGHRS and CDR2 YFSETQ. For the CDR3, the DNA is TGCGCCAGCAGCAGGGAGGCCCAAACGACCGTAACCGGGGAGCTGTTTTTT. The encoded protein is CASSREAQTTVTGELFF. Complete variable domain (other parts from reference TRBV5-1 and TRBJ2-2): KAGVTQTPRYLIKTRGQQVTLSCSPISGHRSVSWYQQTPGQGLQFLFEYFSETQRNKGNFPGRFSGRQFSNSRSEMNVSTLELGDSALYLCASSREAQTTVTGELFFGEGSRLTVL.

The V call is TRBV18, the J call TRBJ2-3; D is undetermined. Germline V lookup: CDR1 KGHSH, CDR2 LQKENI. Trimming left V 8 bases short and J 6 bases short, with 15 bases between. CDR3 length: 13 amino acids. The CDR3 DNA sequence: TGTGCCAGCGCCTCACTGGCCGCGGATACGCAGTATTTT. It translates to CASASLAADTQYF.

The chain uses TRBV20-1 and TRBJ2-1; no reliable D call. Looked up from germline, CDR1 is DFQATT and CDR2 is SNEGSKA (reference sequence). The V gene lost 3 bases and the J gene lost 9 bases, with 9 bases spanning the gap. The CDR3 length is 11 residues. The CDR3 DNA reads as TGCAGTGCTAGGATGGCTGGTGAGCAGTTCTTC. Protein sequence: CSARMAGEQFF.

The V gene is TRBV27, the J gene TRBJ1-2; unclear D gene. CDR3 length: 14 residues. Germline V gene lookup returns CDR1 MNHEY and CDR2 SMNVEV (reference sequence). The V and J ends lost 6 bases and 4 bases respectively, with 15 bases between them. This CDR3 is CASRSIWTSYGYTF. CDR3 nucleotides: TGTGCCAGCAGGAGCATTTGGACCTCCTATGGCTACACCTTC.

The rearrangement joins TRBV28 to TRBJ2-1, with 8 bases that match TRBD1. Germline CDR1 MDHEN, CDR2 SYDVKM. This CDR3 is 15 amino acids long. The ends lost 2 bases at V and 0 bases at J; junction bases unmatched: 0. The CDR3 nucleotides read TGTGCCAGCAGTTTACAGGGGGCCTCCTACAATGAGCAGTTCTTC. This gives the protein CASSLQGASYNEQFF. The whole variable domain, filled in from reference TRBV28 and TRBJ2-1, reads DVKVTQSSRYLVKRTGEKVFLECVQDMDHENMFWYRQDPGLGLRLIYFSYDVKMKEKGDIPEGYSVSREKKERFSLILESASTNQTSMYLCASSLQGASYNEQFFGPGTRLTVL.

This chain connects TRBV5-4 to TRBJ2-1, with D possibly matching TRBD2 (6 bases). The V end lost 4 bases, the J end lost 0 bases, and 17 bases lay between the germline ends. Germline values: CDR1 SGHNT, CDR2 YYREEE (reference sequence). The CDR3 spans 17 residues. The CDR3 loop is CASSLGPSVSSYNEQFF. The CDR3 region has the DNA TGTGCCAGCAGCCTCGGCCCTAGCGTGAGCTCCTACAATGAGCAGTTCTTC.

This CDR3 is CASNTRGGYEQYF. CDR3 in DNA: TGTGCCAGCAACACACGGGGGGGGTACGAGCAGTACTTC. The chain has TRBV6-5 and TRBJ2-7; 8 bases line up with TRBD2. This CDR3 is built from 13 residues. Losses at the gene ends were 7 bases for V and 4 bases for J; bases not matched to a gene: 6. Germline V gene lookup returns CDR1 MNHEY and CDR2 SVGAGI.

V usage is TRBV19 and J usage is TRBJ1-1, with D perhaps matching TRBD1 (5 bases). Trimming left V 3 bases short and J 5 bases short, with 13 bases between. Germline lookup yields CDR1 LNHDA and CDR2 SQIVND (reference sequence). The CDR3 covers 14 residues. CDR3 sequence: CASSIRRGETEAFF. The CDR3, as DNA: TGTGCCAGTAGTATTCGTCGGGGGGAGACTGAAGCTTTCTTT.